The 5 T cell receptor beta chains reported below all come from one sample, sequenced in a study of shared clonotypes between healthy human individuals. The data were produced by immunoSEQ multiplex PCR, yet TCRdb's version contains in-frame clones alone and is incomplete. This sample carries about 100,000 clones, 68% of them seen once, and the ten largest clones take around 24%. Sequencing was carried out using memory CD8+ T cells sorted from blood. Subset noted: CD45RO+ cells pooled with CCR7-negative TemRA cells. The receptors derive from a woman in her thirties in good health.

The chain is built from TRBV28 and TRBJ2-7, with D uncertain. The CDR3 covers 13 residues. Per the germline V gene, CDR1 is MDHEN and CDR2 is SYDVKM. Trimming shortened V by 4 bases and J by 4 bases, and 11 bases separated the two germline ends. The CDR3 coding sequence is TGTGCCAGCAGTTCCCTGGGCGGTTACGAGCAGTACTTC. It translates to CASSSLGGYEQYF.

J is TRBJ2-7 and V is TRBV9, with 8 bases that match TRBD2. CDR1 SGDLS and CDR2 YYNGEE come from the germline V gene. The CDR3 runs 14 residues. V shed 4 bases and J 1 base; nucleotides not matched to a gene: 4. The CDR3 DNA reads TGTGCCAGCAGCCTTAGCGGGGATTCCTACGAGCAGTACTTC. Protein sequence: CASSLSGDSYEQYF.

This clone was counted only a few times. The rearrangement links TRBV6-5 to TRBJ1-1, with TRBD1 matching 7 bases. V lost 4 bases to trimming and J lost 4 bases; unmatched junction nucleotides: 3. The CDR3 runs 13 residues. The germline CDR1 and CDR2 sequences are MNHEY and SVGAGI. CDR3 coding DNA: TGTGCCAGCAGTTGGACAGGTCGCACTGAAGCTTTCTTT. Amino acids: CASSWTGRTEAFF.

V is TRBV7-9 and J is TRBJ2-2, with unresolved D. The CDR3 covers 16 residues. In germline, CDR1 is SEHNR, CDR2 FQNEAQ (reference sequence). V shed 2 bases and J shed 0 bases, with 10 bases lying between them. The CDR3 region is CASSLSELANTGELFF. CDR3 nucleotide sequence: TGTGCCAGCAGCTTATCGGAACTTGCGAACACCGGGGAGCTGTTTTTT.

This clone has just a few counts. The genes are TRBV5-6 and TRBJ1-2, with D hard to call. The CDR3 sequence is 13 residues long. CDR1 SGHDT and CDR2 YYEEEE come from the germline V gene. The germline V and J ends were trimmed by 3 bases and 5 bases, with 11 bases remaining between them. The CDR3 reads CASSSPGGYGYTF. The CDR3 coding sequence is TGTGCCAGCAGCTCCCCAGGAGGGTATGGCTACACCTTC.